These T cell receptor beta chains were read from a single sample in a study of identical twins. Using its own MiXCR run on the 5' RACE reads, TCRdb lists one record per CDR3 protein. The sample has under 800,000 distinct CDR3 sequences, around 21% seen once. The data were also submitted as part of a second study, on T cells expressing NK-cell markers.

The sequenced material came from PBMCs. The receptor set was obtained from a woman under 30 in good health. The CDR3 runs from the conserved cysteine through the conserved F or W. Fields, in order: D gene, J gene, CDR3 length, V gene, clone size, CDR3 protein, CDR3 DNA. A D gene is named only where the DNA matches it firmly. A row's size may be missing; if present it is once, few, many or a size class.

d_gene: .; j_gene: TRBJ2-1; len: 13; v_gene: TRBV19; abundance: few; CDR3aa: CASSINRYNEQFF; CDR3nt: TGTGCCAGTAGTATAAACCGATACAATGAGCAGTTCTTC
d_gene: .; j_gene: TRBJ2-1; len: 13; v_gene: TRBV12-3/TRBV12-4; abundance: .; CDR3aa: CATAEAGYNEQFF; CDR3nt: TGTGCCACCGCGGAAGCCGGCTACAATGAGCAGTTCTTC
d_gene: .; j_gene: TRBJ2-5; len: 16; v_gene: TRBV12-3/TRBV12-4; abundance: few; CDR3aa: CASSLQVGRERETQYF; CDR3nt: TGTGCCAGCAGTTTACAAGTGGGCAGGGAGAGGGAGACCCAGTACTTC
d_gene: TRBD1; j_gene: TRBJ2-2; len: 16; v_gene: TRBV12-3/TRBV12-4; abundance: .; CDR3aa: CASRSNWDRATGELFF; CDR3nt: TGTGCCAGCAGATCAAATTGGGACAGGGCTACCGGGGAGCTGTTTTTT
d_gene: .; j_gene: TRBJ1-1; len: 13; v_gene: TRBV20-1; abundance: few; CDR3aa: CSARSTDSYEAFF; CDR3nt: TGCAGTGCTCGATCTACCGACAGCTACGAAGCTTTCTTT
d_gene: .; j_gene: TRBJ1-6; len: 15; v_gene: TRBV10-3; abundance: few; CDR3aa: CAISESGQDNSPLHF; CDR3nt: TGTGCCATCAGTGAGTCTGGGCAGGACAATTCACCCCTCCACTTT
d_gene: .; j_gene: TRBJ2-7; len: 12; v_gene: TRBV6-5; abundance: few; CDR3aa: CASSSQGAEQYF; CDR3nt: TGTGCCAGCAGTTCGCAGGGTGCGGAGCAGTACTTC
d_gene: .; j_gene: TRBJ2-3; len: 12; v_gene: TRBV20-1; abundance: few; CDR3aa: CSARDVGDTQYF; CDR3nt: TGCAGTGCTAGAGATGTTGGGGATACGCAGTATTTT
d_gene: TRBD1; j_gene: TRBJ1-1; len: 18; v_gene: TRBV5-1; abundance: .; CDR3aa: CASSLTFETGMRGTEAFF; CDR3nt: TGCGCCAGCAGCTTAACATTTGAGACAGGGATGAGGGGGACTGAAGCTTTCTTT
d_gene: TRBD2; j_gene: TRBJ2-1; len: 15; v_gene: TRBV4-3; abundance: .; CDR3aa: CASSQAQAGYNEQFF; CDR3nt: TGCGCCAGCAGCCAAGCCCAAGCGGGGTACAATGAGCAGTTCTTC
d_gene: .; j_gene: TRBJ2-1; len: 15; v_gene: TRBV14; abundance: few; CDR3aa: CASSQLLSSYNEQFF; CDR3nt: TGTGCCAGCAGCCAACTGCTGAGCTCCTACAATGAGCAGTTCTTC